The clone carrying this T cell receptor (beta chain) has more than one count but fewer than ten. Trimming shortened V by 4 bases and J by 3 bases, and 16 bases separated the two germline ends. Germline-derived CDR1 and CDR2 are SGHAT and FQNNGV. This CDR3 is 16 amino acids long. RNA transcripts gave rise to amplified TCR beta CDR3 regions. First-round RT-PCR of the TCR CDR3 relied on the HTBI primer set. In TCRdb, the multiplex PCR reads were re-called with MiXCR into one record per CDR3 protein. The sample lists some 510,000 distinct CDR3 sequences, 20% to 25% seen once, with approximately 25% in the top ten. This specimen belongs to a study of T cells in Graves' hyperthyroidism and ophthalmopathy.

Sequencing used blood. J is TRBJ1-3 and V is TRBV11-2, with TRBD1 as a possible D gene (6 bases). This receptor was identified in a man between 18 and 29 years old with Graves' hyperthyroidism. This CDR3 is CASSSTDRTLGNTIYF. The CDR3 nucleotides are TGTGCCAGCAGCTCCACCGACAGGACCCTTGGAAACACCATATATTTT.